One and the same sample provided the 11 T cell receptor beta chains below, sequenced in a study of cytomegalovirus exposure and HLA in healthy donors. Amplification used 60 Vbeta primers and 13 Jbeta primers. Some clones are missing from TCRdb's copy, which holds only in-frame ones; the method was immunoSEQ multiplex PCR. The sample carries fewer than 250,000 clones, around nine tenths recorded once. Input material: PBMCs. All receptors derive from a woman aged 18-30 years in good health and CMV-seronegative.

The V gene is TRBV9, the J gene TRBJ2-3; D remains unclear. V was trimmed by 4 bases and J by 0 bases, leaving 6 bases between them. Germline CDR1 is SGDLS and CDR2 is YYNGEE. The CDR3 sequence is 13 residues long. The CDR3 DNA reads TGTGCCAGCAGCCCCGTGAGCACAGATACGCAGTATTTT. It encodes CASSPVSTDTQYF.

The chain carries TRBV11-2 and TRBJ1-5; D is unclear. The CDR3 sequence is 13 residues long. V was trimmed by 2 bases and J by 6 bases, leaving 8 bases between them. Germline assignment: CDR1 SGHAT and CDR2 FQNNGV. CDR3 protein: CASSLQDPQPQHF. In nucleotides, the CDR3 is TGTGCCAGCAGCTTACAGGATCCTCAGCCCCAGCATTTT.

This clone has just one count. The rearrangement links TRBV28 to TRBJ1-2, with D possibly matching TRBD1 (6 bases). CDR3 length: 15 amino acids. V dropped 6 bases and J dropped 1 base, with 15 bases sitting between them. Germline CDR1 reads MDHEN; CDR2 reads SYDVKM. In DNA form, the CDR3 reads TGTGCCAGCAGCCCTAGGGTAGGGGGTAACTATGGCTACACCTTC. Translated, it gives CASSPRVGGNYGYTF.

The chain joins TRBV5-4 to TRBJ2-6; D call uncertain. The CDR3 runs to 14 residues. V was clipped by 6 bases and J by 3 bases, with 10 bases between them. Germline CDR1 and CDR2: SGHNT and YYREEE (reference sequence). The CDR3 DNA follows: TGTGCCAGCACCCCCTCGGGTGGGGCCAACGTCCTGACTTTC. Amino acid sequence: CASTPSGGANVLTF.

The V gene is TRBV5-6, the J gene TRBJ2-1, with 9 bases aligning to TRBD2. Germline CDR1 is SGHDT and CDR2 is YYEEEE. The CDR3 sequence is 14 residues long. The junction had 0 bases not matched to a gene; V was cut back by 0 bases and J by 5 bases. This CDR3 reads CASSLGLADNEQFF. CDR3 coding DNA: TGTGCCAGCAGCTTGGGACTAGCGGACAATGAGCAGTTCTTC.

The rearrangement joins TRBV30 to TRBJ1-2, with TRBD1 identical over 8 bases. Germline values: CDR1 GTSNPN, CDR2 SVGIG (reference sequence). V gave up 1 base and J gave up 8 bases; unmatched junction bases: 9. CDR3 length equals 14 residues. CDR3 DNA: TGTGCCTGGAGTGATGGGACAGGTACGGGCGGCTACACCTTC. Its protein is CAWSDGTGTGGYTF.

This rearrangement joins TRBV9 to TRBJ1-2; D might be TRBD1 (6 bases). The V gene lost 3 bases and the J gene lost 12 bases, with 15 bases spanning the gap. Germline V CDR1 and CDR2: SGDLS, YYNGEE. The CDR3 is 12 amino acids. The chain's CDR3 is CASSAWDTRNTF. In DNA form, the CDR3 reads TGTGCCAGCAGCGCCTGGGACACTCGGAACACCTTC.

This chain joins TRBV5-1 and TRBJ1-1; 7 nucleotides line up with TRBD1. The ends lost 4 bases at V and 4 bases at J; junction bases unmatched: 13. The germline V gene has CDR1 SGHRS and CDR2 YFSETQ. CDR3 length equals 16 residues. The CDR3 DNA follows: TGCGCCAGCAGCATGACAGGGTCGAGTGTCGGCACTGAAGCTTTCTTT. Amino acid sequence: CASSMTGSSVGTEAFF.

The rearrangement uses TRBV4-3 and TRBJ2-3; D remains ambiguous. The V gene lost 4 bases and the J gene lost 2 bases, with 7 bases spanning the gap. Germline V gene data show CDR1 as LGHNA and CDR2 as YSLEER. This CDR3 region has 13 residues. The CDR3 reads CASSPRFTDTQYF. The CDR3 nucleotides are TGCGCCAGCAGCCCCAGGTTCACAGATACGCAGTATTTT.

The rearrangement links TRBV28 to TRBJ1-6, with D possibly being TRBD1 (6 bases). This CDR3 has 17 amino acids. V gave up 3 bases and J gave up 0 bases, with 12 bases separating them. From germline, CDR1 is MDHEN and CDR2 SYDVKM. The CDR3 loop is CASSFGGRDSYNSPLHF. DNA for the CDR3: TGTGCCAGCAGTTTTGGGGGCAGGGACTCCTATAATTCACCCCTCCACTTT.

This sequence joins TRBV2 and TRBJ2-5, with 8 positions matching TRBD1. The germline gives CDR1 SNHLY, CDR2 FYNNEI. The J segment lost 5 bases and the V segment lost 5 bases, leaving 7 bases of the junction unmatched. The CDR3 is 14 residues long. The CDR3 bases are TGTGCCAGCAGTAGGCAGGGGGCCGGGGAGACCCAGTACTTC. It encodes CASSRQGAGETQYF.